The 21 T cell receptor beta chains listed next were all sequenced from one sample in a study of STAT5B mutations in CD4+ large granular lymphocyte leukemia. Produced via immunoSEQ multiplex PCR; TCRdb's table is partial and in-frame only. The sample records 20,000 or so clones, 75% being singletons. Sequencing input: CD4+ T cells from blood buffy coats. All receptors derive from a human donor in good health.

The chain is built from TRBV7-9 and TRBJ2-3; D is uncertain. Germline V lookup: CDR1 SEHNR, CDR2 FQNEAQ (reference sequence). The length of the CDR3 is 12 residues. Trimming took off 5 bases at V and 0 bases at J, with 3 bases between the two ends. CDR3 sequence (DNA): TGTGCCAGCAGCATAAGCACAGATACGCAGTATTTT. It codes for CASSISTDTQYF.

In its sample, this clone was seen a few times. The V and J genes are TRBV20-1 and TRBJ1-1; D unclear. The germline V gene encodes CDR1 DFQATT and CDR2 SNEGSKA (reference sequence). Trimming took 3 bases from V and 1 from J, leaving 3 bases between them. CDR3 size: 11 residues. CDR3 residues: CSASGNTEAFF. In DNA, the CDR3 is TGCAGTGCTAGTGGGAACACTGAAGCTTTCTTT.

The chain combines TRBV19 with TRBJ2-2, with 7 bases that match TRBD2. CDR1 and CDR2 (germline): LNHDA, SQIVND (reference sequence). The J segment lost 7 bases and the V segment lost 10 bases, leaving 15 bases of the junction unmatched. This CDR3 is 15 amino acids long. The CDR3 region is CATVQRGSSVGELFF. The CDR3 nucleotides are TGTGCCACTGTCCAGCGGGGCTCGTCGGTCGGGGAGCTGTTTTTT.

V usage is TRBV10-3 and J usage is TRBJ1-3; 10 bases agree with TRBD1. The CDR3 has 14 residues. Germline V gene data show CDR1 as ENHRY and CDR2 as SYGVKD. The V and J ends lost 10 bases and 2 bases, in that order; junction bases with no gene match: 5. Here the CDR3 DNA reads TGTGCCACCGGGACAGGGGTGGCTGGAAACACCATATATTTT. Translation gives CATGTGVAGNTIYF.

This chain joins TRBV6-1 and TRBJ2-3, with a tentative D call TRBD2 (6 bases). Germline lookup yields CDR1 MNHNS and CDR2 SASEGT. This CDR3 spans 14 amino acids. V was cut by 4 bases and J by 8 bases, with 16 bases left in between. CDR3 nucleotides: TGTGCCAGCAGTGCTCAAACGGGAGACGGTACGCAGTATTTT. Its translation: CASSAQTGDGTQYF.

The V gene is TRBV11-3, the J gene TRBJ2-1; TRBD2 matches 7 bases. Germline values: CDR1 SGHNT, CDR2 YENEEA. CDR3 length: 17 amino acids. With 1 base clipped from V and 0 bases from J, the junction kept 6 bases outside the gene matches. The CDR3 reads CASSLVWRESSYNEQFF. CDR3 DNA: TGTGCCAGCAGCTTAGTTTGGCGGGAGAGCTCCTACAATGAGCAGTTCTTC.

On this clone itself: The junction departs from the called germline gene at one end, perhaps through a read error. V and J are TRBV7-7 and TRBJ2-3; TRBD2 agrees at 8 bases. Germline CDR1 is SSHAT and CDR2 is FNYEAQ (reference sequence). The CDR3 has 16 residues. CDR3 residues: CASSLEPSGRGNTQYF. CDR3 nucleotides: TGTGCTAGCAGCTTAGAACCCAGCGGGAGAGGAAATACGCAGTATTTT.

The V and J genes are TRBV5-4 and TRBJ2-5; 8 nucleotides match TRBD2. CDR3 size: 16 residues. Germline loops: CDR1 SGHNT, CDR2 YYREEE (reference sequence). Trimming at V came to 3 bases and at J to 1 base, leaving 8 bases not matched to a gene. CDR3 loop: CASSSGERGLQETQYF. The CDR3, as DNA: TGTGCCAGCAGCTCTGGAGAGCGGGGGCTCCAAGAGACCCAGTACTTC.

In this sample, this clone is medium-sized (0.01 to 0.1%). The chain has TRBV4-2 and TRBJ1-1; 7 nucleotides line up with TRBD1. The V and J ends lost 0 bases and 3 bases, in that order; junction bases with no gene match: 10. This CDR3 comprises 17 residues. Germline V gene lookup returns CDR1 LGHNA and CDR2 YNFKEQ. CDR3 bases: TGTGCCAGCAGCCAAGACCCCGAGACAGGGCTGTACACTGAAGCTTTCTTT. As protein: CASSQDPETGLYTEAFF.

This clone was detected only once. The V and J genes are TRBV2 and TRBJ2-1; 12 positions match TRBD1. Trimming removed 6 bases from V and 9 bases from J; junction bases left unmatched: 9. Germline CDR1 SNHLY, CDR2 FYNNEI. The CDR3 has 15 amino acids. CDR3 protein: CASRQGTGGSGEQFF. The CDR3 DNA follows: TGTGCCAGCAGACAGGGGACAGGGGGCTCGGGTGAGCAGTTCTTC.

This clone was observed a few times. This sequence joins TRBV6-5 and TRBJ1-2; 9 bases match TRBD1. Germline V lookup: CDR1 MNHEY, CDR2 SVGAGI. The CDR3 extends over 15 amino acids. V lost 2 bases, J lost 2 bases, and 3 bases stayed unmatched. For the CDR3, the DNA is TGTGCCAGCAGTTACCGGGGACAGGGAAACTATGGCTACACCTTC. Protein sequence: CASSYRGQGNYGYTF.

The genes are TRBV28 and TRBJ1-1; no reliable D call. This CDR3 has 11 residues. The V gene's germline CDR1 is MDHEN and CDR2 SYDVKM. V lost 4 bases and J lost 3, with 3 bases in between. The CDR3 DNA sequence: TGTGCCAGCAGTTCGTACACTGAAGCTTTCTTT. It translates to CASSSYTEAFF. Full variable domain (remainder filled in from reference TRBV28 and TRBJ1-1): DVKVTQSSRYLVKRTGEKVFLECVQDMDHENMFWYRQDPGLGLRLIYFSYDVKMKEKGDIPEGYSVSREKKERFSLILESASTNQTSMYLCASSSYTEAFFGQGTRLTVV.

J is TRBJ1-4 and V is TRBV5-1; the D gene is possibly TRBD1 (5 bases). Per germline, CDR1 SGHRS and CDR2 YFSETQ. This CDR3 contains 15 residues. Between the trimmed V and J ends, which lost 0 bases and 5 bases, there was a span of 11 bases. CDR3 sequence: CASSLVRGRNEKLFF. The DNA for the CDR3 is TGCGCCAGCAGCTTGGTCCGGGGACGGAATGAAAAACTGTTTTTT. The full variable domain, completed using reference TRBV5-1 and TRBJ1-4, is KAGVTQTPRYLIKTRGQQVTLSCSPISGHRSVSWYQQTPGQGLQFLFEYFSETQRNKGNFPGRFSGRQFSNSRSEMNVSTLELGDSALYLCASSLVRGRNEKLFFGSGTQLSVL.

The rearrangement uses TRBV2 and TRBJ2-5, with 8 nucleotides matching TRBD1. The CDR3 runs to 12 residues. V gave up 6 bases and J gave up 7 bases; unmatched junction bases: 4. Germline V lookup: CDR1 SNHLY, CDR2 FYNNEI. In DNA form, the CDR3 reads TGTGCCAGCAGGGTAACAGGGGGGACCCAGTACTTC. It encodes CASRVTGGTQYF.

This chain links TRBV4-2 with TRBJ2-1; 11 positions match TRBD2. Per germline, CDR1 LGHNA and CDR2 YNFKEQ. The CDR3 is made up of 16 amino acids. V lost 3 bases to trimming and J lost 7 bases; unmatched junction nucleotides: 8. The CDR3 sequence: CASSQFVLAGGNEQFF. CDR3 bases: TGTGCCAGCAGCCAGTTTGTTCTAGCGGGAGGTAATGAGCAGTTCTTC.

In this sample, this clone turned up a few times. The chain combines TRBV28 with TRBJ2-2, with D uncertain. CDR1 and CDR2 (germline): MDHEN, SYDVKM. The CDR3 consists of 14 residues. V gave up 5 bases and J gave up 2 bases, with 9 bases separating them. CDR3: CASSRAQNTGELFF. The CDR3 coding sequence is TGTGCCAGCAGTCGGGCCCAAAACACCGGGGAGCTGTTTTTT.

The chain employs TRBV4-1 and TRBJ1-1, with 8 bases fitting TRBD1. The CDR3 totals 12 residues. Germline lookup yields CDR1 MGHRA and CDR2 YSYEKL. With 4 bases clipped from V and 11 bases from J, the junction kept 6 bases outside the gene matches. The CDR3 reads CASSPPGGQAFF. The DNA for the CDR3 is TGCGCCAGCAGCCCACCAGGGGGCCAGGCTTTCTTT.

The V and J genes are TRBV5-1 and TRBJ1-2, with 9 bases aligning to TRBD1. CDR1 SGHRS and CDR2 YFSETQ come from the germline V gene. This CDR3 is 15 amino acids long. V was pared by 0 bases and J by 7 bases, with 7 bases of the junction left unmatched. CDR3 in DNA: TGCGCCAGCAGCTTGGGGACACAGGGGGCGAGTGGCTACACCTTC. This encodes CASSLGTQGASGYTF.

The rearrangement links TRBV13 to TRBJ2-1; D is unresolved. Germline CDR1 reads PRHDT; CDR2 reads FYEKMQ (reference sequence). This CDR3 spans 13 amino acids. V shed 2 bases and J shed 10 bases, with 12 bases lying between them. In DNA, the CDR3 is TGTGCCAGCAGCTTATACCCCCAAAAGGAGCAGTTCTTC. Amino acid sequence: CASSLYPQKEQFF.

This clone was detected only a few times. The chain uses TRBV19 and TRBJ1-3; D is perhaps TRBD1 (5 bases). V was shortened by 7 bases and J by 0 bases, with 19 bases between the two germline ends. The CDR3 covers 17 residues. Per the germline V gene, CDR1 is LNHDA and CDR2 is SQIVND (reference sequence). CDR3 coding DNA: TGTGCCAGTACTGACGTTCGACAGACCCACTCTGGAAACACCATATATTTT. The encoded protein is CASTDVRQTHSGNTIYF. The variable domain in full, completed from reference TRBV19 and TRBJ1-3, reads DGGITQSPKYLFRKEGQNVTLSCEQNLNHDAMYWYRQDPGQGLRLIYYSQIVNDFQKGDIAEGYSVSREKKESFPLTVTSAQKNPTAFYLCASTDVRQTHSGNTIYFGEGSWLTVV.

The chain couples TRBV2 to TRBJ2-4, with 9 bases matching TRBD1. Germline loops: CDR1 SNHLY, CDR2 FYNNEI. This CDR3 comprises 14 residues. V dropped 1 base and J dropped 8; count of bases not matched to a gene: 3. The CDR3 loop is CASSEVRQGDIQYF. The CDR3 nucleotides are TGTGCCAGCAGTGAAGTTAGACAGGGGGACATTCAGTACTTC.